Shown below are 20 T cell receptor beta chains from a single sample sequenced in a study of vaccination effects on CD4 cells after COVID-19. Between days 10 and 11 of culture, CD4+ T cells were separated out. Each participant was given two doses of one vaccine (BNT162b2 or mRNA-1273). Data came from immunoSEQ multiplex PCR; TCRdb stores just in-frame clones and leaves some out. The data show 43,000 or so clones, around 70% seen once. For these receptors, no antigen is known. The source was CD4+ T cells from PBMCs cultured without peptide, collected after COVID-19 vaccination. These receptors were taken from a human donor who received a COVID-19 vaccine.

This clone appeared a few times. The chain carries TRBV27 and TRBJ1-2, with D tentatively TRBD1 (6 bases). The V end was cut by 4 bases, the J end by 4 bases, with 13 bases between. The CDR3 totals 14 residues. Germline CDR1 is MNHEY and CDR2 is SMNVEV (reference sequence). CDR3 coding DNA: TGTGCCAGCAGTTCAGGGGCCACTAGCTATGGCTACACCTTC. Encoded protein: CASSSGATSYGYTF.

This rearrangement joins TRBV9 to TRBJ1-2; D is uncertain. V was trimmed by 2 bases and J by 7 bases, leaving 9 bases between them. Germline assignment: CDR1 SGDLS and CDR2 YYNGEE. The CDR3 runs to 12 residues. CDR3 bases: TGTGCCAGCAGCGTTCCGGGGTTTGGCTACACCTTC. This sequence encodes CASSVPGFGYTF.

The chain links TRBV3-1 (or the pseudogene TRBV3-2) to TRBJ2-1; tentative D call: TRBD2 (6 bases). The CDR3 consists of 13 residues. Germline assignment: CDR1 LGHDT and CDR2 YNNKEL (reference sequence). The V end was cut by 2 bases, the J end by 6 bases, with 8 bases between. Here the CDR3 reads CASSQLTSNEQFF. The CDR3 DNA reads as TGTGCCAGCAGCCAATTGACTAGCAATGAGCAGTTCTTC.

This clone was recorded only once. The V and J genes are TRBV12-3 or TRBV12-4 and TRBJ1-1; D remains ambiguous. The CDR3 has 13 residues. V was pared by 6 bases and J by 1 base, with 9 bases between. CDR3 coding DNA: TGTGCCAGCAGGTTACAAAGGAACACTGAAGCTTTCTTT. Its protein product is CASRLQRNTEAFF.

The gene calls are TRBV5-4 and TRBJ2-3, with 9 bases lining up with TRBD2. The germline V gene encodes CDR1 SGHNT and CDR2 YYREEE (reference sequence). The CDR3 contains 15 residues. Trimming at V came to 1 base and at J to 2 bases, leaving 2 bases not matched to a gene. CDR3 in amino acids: CASSLRLADTDTQYF. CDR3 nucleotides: TGTGCCAGCAGCTTGAGACTAGCGGACACAGATACGCAGTATTTT. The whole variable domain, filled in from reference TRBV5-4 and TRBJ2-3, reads ETGVTQSPTHLIKTRGQQVTLRCSSQSGHNTVSWYQQALGQGPQFIFQYYREEENGRGNFPPRFSGLQFPNYSSELNVNALELDDSALYLCASSLRLADTDTQYFGPGTRLTVL.

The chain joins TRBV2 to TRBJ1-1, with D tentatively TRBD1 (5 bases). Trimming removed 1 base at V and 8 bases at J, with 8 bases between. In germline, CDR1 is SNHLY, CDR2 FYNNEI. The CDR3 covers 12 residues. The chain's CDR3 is CASSEGTREAFF. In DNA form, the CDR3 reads TGTGCCAGCAGTGAAGGGACAAGAGAAGCTTTCTTT.

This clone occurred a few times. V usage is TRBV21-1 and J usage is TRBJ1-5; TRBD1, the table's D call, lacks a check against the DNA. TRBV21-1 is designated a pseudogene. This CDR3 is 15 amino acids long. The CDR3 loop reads CASSNSRGTNQPQHF. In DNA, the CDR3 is TGTGCCAGCAGCAACTCCAGGGGTACCAATCAGCCCCAGCATTTT.

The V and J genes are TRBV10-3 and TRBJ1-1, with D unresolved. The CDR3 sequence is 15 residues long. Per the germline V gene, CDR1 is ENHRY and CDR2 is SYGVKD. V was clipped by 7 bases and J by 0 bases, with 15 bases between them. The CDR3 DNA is TGTGCCATCATCGCGGCCGACAAAATGAACACTGAAGCTTTCTTT. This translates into CAIIAADKMNTEAFF.

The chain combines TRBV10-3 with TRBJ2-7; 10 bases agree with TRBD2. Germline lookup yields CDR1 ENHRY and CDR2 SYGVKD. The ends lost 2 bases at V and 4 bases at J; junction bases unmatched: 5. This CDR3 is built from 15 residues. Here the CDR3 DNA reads TGTGCCATCAGTGAGACAACTAGCGGGAATTACGAGCAGTACTTC. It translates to CAISETTSGNYEQYF.

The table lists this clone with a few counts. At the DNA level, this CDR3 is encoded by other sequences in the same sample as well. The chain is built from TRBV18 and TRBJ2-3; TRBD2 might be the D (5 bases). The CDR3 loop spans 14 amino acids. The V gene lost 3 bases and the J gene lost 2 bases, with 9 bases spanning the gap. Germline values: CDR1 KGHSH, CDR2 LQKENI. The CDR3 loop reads CASSPGLNTDTQYF. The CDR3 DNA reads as TGTGCCAGCTCACCCGGACTGAACACAGATACGCAGTATTTT.

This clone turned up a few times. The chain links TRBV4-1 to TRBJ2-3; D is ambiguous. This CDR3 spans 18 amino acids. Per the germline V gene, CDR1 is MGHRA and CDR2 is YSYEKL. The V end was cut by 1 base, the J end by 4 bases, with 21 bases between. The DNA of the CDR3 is TGCGCCAGCAGCCAAGTCTTGGGTTCGGTGGTCAACGCAGATACGCAGTATTTT. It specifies CASSQVLGSVVNADTQYF.

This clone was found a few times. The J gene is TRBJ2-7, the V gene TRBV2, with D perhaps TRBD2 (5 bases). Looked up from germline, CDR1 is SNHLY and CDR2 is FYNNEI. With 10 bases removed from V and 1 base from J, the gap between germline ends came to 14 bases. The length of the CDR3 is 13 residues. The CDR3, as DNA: TGTGCCATAGCAGTTGGCGGGTCCTACGAGCAGTACTTC. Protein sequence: CAIAVGGSYEQYF.

For the CDR3, the DNA is TGCGCCAGCAGCTCGCAAACTAGCGGGAGCCCAGATACGCAGTATTTT. It specifies CASSSQTSGSPDTQYF. The chain is built from TRBV5-1 and TRBJ2-3, with 11 bases fitting TRBD2. Unmatched junction bases numbered 7, after V lost 3 bases and J lost 4 bases. The CDR3 is 16 residues long. Germline values: CDR1 SGHRS, CDR2 YFSETQ.

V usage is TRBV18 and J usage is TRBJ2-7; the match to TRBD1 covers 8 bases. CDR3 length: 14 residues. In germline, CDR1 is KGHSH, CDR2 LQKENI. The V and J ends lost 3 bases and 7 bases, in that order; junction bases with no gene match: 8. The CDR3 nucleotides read TGTGCCAGCTCACCGATAGGACAGGGTAATGAGCAGTACTTC. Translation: CASSPIGQGNEQYF. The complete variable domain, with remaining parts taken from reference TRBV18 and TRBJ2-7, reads NAGVMQNPRHLVRRRGQEARLRCSPMKGHSHVYWYRQLPEEGLKFMVYLQKENIIDESGMPKERFSAEFPKEGPSILRIQQVVRGDSAAYFCASSPIGQGNEQYFGPGTRLTVT.

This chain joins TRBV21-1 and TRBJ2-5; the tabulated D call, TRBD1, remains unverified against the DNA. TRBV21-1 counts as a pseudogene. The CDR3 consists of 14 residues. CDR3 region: CASAEGQGGGTQYF. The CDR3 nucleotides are TGTGCCAGCGCTGAGGGACAGGGGGGTGGGACCCAGTACTTC.

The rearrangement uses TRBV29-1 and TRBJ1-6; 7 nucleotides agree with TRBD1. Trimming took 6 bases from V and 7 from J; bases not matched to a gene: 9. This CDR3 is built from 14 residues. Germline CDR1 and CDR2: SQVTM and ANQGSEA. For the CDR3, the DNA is TGCAGCGTGGCGACAGGGACTTCAAATTCACCCCTCCACTTT. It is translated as CSVATGTSNSPLHF.

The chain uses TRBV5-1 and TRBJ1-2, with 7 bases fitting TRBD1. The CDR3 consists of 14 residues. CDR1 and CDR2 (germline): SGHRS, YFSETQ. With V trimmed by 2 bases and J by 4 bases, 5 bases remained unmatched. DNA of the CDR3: TGCGCCAGCAGCTTACAGGGGTTTAGCTATGGCTACACCTTC. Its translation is CASSLQGFSYGYTF.

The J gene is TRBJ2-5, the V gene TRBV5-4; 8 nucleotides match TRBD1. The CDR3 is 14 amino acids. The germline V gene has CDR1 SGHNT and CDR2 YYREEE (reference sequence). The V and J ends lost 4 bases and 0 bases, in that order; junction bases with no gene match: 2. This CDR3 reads CASSQGQDQETQYF. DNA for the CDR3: TGTGCCAGCAGCCAGGGACAGGACCAAGAGACCCAGTACTTC.

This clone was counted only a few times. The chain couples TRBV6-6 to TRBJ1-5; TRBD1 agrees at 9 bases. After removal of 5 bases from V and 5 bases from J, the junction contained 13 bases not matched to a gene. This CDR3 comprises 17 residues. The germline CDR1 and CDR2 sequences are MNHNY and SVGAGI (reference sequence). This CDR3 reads CASSRASGTGSYQPQHF. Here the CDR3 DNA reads TGTGCCAGCAGTCGCGCCTCCGGGACAGGGAGTTATCAGCCCCAGCATTTT.

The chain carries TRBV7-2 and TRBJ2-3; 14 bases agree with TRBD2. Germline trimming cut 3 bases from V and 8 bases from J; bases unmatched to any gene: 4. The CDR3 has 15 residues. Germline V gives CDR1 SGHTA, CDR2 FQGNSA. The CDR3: CASSLTSGGAGTQYF. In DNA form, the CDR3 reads TGTGCCAGCAGCTTGACTAGCGGGGGGGCAGGTACGCAGTATTTT. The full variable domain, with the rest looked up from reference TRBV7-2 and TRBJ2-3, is GAGVSQSPSNKVTEKGKDVELRCDPISGHTALYWYRQSLGQGLEFLIYFQGNSAPDKSGLPSDRFSAERTGGSVSTLTIQRTQQEDSAVYLCASSLTSGGAGTQYFGPGTRLTVL.